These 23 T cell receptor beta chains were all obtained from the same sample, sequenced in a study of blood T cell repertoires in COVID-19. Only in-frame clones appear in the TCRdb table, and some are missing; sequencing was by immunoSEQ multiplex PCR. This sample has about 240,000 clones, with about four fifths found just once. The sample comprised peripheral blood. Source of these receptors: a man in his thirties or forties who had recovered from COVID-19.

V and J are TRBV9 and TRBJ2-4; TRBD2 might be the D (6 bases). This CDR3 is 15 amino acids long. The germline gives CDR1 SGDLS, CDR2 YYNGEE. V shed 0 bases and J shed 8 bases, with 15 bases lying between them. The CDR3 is CASSVGGLPGDIQYF. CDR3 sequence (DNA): TGTGCCAGCAGCGTAGGGGGACTCCCGGGTGACATTCAGTACTTC.

CDR3 sequence: CASSWLGVGENIQYF. CDR3 sequence (DNA): TGTGCCAGCAGCTGGTTGGGCGTAGGTGAAAACATTCAGTACTTC. The rearrangement joins TRBV6-5 to TRBJ2-4; the D is unclear. Per the germline V gene, CDR1 is MNHEY and CDR2 is SVGAGI. The CDR3 spans 15 residues. V lost 6 bases, J lost 5 bases, and 17 bases lay in between.

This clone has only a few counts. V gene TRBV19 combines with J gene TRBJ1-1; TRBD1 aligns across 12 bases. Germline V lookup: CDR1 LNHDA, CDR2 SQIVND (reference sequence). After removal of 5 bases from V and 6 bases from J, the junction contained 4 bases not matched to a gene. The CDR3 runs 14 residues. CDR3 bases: TGTGCCAGTAGTTCCGGGACAGGGGGCTCTGAAGCTTTCTTT. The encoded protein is CASSSGTGGSEAFF.

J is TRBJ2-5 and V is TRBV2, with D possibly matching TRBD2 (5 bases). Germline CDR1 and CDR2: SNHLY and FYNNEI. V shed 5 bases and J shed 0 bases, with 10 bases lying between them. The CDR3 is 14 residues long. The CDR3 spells CASSPLGDQETQYF. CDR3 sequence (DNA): TGTGCCAGCAGTCCCCTCGGGGACCAAGAGACCCAGTACTTC.

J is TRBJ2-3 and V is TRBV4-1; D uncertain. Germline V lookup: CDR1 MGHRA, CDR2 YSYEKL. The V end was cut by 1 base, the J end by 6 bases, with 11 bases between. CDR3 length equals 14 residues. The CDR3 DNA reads TGCGCCAGCAGCCAAGGGCCATCCCCCGATACGCAGTATTTT. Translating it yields CASSQGPSPDTQYF.

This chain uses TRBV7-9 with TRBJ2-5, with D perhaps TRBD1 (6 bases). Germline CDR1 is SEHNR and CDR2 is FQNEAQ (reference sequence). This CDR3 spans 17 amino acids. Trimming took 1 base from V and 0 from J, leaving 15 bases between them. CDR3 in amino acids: CASSLVPGALYQETQYF. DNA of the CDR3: TGTGCCAGCAGCTTAGTGCCAGGGGCCCTATACCAAGAGACCCAGTACTTC.

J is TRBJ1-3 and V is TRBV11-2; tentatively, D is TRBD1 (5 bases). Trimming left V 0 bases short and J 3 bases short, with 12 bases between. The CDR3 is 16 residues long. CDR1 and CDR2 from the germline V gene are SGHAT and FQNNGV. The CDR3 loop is CASSLDSPGLGNTIYF. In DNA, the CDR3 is TGTGCCAGCAGCTTAGATTCTCCAGGGCTTGGAAACACCATATATTTT.

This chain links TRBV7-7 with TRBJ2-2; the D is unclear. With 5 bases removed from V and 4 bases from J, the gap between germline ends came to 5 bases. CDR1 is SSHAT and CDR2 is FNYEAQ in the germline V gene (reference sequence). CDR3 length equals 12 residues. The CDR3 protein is CASSPLTGELFF. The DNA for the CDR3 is TGTGCCAGCAGCCCCCTCACCGGGGAGCTGTTTTTT.

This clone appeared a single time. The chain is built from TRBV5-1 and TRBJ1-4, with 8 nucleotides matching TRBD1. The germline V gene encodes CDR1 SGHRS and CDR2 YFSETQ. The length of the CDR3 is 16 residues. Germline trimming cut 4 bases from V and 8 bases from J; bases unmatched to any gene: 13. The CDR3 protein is CASSTRSGGLVEKLFF. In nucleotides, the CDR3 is TGCGCCAGCAGCACCCGCTCAGGGGGCTTGGTCGAAAAACTGTTTTTT.

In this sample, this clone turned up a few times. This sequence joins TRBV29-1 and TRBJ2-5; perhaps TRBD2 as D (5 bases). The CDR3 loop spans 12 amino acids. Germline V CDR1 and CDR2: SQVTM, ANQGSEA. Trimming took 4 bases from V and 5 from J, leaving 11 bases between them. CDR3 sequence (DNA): TGCAGCGTTGCTGACTACCGCGAGACCCAGTACTTC. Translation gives CSVADYRETQYF.

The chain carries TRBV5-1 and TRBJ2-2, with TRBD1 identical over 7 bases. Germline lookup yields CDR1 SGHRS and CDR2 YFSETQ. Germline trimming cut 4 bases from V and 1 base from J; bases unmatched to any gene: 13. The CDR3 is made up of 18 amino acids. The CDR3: CASSKGRDSKRNTGELFF. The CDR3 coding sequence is TGCGCCAGCAGCAAGGGAAGGGACAGCAAGAGGAACACCGGGGAGCTGTTTTTT.

This CDR3 reads CASSPLGGSVEKLFF. CDR3 sequence (DNA): TGTGCCAGCAGTCCGCTGGGGGGTTCGGTTGAAAAACTGTTTTTT. The chain has TRBV6-5 and TRBJ1-4; the D gene is possibly TRBD1 (5 bases). There are 15 residues in the CDR3. Germline CDR1 reads MNHEY; CDR2 reads SVGAGI. Trimming pared 5 bases from V and 7 bases from J, leaving 17 bases between.

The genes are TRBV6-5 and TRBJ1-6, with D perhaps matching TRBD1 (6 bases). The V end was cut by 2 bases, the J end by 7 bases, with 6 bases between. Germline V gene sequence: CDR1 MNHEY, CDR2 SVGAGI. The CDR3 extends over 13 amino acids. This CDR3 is CASSYRGNSPLHF. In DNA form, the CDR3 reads TGTGCCAGCAGTTACAGGGGGAATTCACCCCTCCACTTT.

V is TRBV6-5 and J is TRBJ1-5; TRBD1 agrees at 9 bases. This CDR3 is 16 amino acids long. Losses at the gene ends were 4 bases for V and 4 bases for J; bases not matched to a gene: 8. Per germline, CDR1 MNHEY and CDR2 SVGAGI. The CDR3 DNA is TGTGCCAGCAGTTCCTACGCCGGGACAGGGAATCAGCCCCAGCATTTT. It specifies CASSSYAGTGNQPQHF.

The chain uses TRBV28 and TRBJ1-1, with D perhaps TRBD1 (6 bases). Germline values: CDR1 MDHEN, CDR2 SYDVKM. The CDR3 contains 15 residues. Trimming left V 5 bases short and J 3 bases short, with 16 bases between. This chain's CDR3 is CASSDTGILDTEAFF. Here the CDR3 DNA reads TGTGCCAGCAGTGACACAGGGATTTTGGACACTGAAGCTTTCTTT. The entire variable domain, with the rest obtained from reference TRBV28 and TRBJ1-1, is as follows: DVKVTQSSRYLVKRTGEKVFLECVQDMDHENMFWYRQDPGLGLRLIYFSYDVKMKEKGDIPEGYSVSREKKERFSLILESASTNQTSMYLCASSDTGILDTEAFFGQGTRLTVV.

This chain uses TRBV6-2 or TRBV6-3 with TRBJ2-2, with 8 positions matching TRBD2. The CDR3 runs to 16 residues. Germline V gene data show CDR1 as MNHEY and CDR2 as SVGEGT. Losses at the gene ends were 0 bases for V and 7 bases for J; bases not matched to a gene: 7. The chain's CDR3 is CASSYSSGGLGGELFF. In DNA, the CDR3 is TGTGCCAGCAGTTACTCCTCGGGGGGGCTTGGCGGGGAGCTGTTTTTT.

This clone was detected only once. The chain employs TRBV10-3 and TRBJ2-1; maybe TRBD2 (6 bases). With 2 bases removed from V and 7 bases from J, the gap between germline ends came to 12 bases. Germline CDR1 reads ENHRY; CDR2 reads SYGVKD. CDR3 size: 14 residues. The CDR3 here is CAISEPHGGNEQFF. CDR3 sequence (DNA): TGTGCCATCAGTGAGCCGCACGGGGGTAATGAGCAGTTCTTC.

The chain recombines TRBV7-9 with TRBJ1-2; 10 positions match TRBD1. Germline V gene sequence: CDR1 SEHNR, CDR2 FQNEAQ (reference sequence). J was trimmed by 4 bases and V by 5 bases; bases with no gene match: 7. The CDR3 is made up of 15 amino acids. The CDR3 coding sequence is TGTGCCAGCAGCCCAGGGACAGGGGACCTCTATGGCTACACCTTC. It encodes CASSPGTGDLYGYTF.

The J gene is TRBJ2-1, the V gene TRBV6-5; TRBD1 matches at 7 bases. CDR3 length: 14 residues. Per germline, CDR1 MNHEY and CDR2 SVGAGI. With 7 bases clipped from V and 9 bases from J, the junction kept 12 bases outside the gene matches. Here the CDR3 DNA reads TGTGCCAGCACTAAAAACAGAGGGGGCGGTGAGCAGTTCTTC. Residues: CASTKNRGGGEQFF.

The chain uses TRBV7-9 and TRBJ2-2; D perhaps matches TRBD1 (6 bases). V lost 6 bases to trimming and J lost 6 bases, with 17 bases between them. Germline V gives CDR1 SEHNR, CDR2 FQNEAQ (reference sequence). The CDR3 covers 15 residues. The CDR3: CASRRYRDIAGELFF. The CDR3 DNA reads TGTGCCAGCAGACGATACCGGGACATCGCCGGGGAGCTGTTTTTT. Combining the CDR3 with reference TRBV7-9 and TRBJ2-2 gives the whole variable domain DTGVSQNPRHKITKRGQNVTFRCDPISEHNRLYWYRQTLGQGPEFLTYFQNEAQLEKSRLLSDRFSAERPKGSFSTLEIQRTEQGDSAMYLCASRRYRDIAGELFFGEGSRLTVL.

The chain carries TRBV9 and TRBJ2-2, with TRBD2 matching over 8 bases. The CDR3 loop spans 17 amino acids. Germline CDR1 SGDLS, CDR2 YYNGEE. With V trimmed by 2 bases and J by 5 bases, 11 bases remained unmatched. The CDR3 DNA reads TGTGCCAGCAGCGTTTCAGTCCCCGGGGGGGCAACCGGGGAGCTGTTTTTT. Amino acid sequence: CASSVSVPGGATGELFF.

CDR3 loop: CSVDDTNYGYTF. DNA of the CDR3: TGCAGCGTTGACGACACCAACTATGGCTACACCTTC. The V call is TRBV29-1, the J call TRBJ1-2; D unclear. Germline loops: CDR1 SQVTM, CDR2 ANQGSEA. The CDR3 contains 12 residues. The V end was cut by 3 bases, the J end by 2 bases, with 7 bases between.

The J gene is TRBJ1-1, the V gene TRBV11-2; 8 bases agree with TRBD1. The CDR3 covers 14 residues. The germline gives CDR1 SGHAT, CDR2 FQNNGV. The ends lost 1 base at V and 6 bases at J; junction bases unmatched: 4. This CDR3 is CASSLAGGFAEAFF. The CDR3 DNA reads TGTGCCAGCAGCTTAGCAGGGGGCTTCGCTGAAGCTTTCTTT.